This TCR beta chain came from a study of T cell responses to AZD1222 COVID-19 vaccine. Second-dose schedules of about 4 or about 12 weeks were combined. Overall study results and limits: The donors showed a predominance of white British ancestry and of females, with possible underestimation of clonal diversity. It was only 6 or 7 AZD1222 recipients who were seropositive at baseline.

With respect to this clone: What it binds is not known.

Produced via immunoSEQ multiplex PCR; TCRdb's table is partial and in-frame only. Of 150,000 or so clones listed, about 89% were seen once; the top ten hold about 3.8%. The sequence came from an adult who received the AZD1222 COVID-19 vaccine. The sequenced sample was peripheral blood, obtained 28 days after the second AZD1222 dose.

CDR3 amino acids: CASSQGGSGNTGTQYF. The CDR3 DNA sequence: TGCGCCAGCAGCCAAGGAGGTAGCGGGAACACCGGGACCCAGTACTTC. The chain carries TRBV4-1 and TRBJ2-5; TRBD2 matches at 8 bases. There are 16 residues in the CDR3. With V trimmed by 1 base and J by 7 bases, 11 bases remained unmatched. Germline V lookup: CDR1 MGHRA, CDR2 YSYEKL.